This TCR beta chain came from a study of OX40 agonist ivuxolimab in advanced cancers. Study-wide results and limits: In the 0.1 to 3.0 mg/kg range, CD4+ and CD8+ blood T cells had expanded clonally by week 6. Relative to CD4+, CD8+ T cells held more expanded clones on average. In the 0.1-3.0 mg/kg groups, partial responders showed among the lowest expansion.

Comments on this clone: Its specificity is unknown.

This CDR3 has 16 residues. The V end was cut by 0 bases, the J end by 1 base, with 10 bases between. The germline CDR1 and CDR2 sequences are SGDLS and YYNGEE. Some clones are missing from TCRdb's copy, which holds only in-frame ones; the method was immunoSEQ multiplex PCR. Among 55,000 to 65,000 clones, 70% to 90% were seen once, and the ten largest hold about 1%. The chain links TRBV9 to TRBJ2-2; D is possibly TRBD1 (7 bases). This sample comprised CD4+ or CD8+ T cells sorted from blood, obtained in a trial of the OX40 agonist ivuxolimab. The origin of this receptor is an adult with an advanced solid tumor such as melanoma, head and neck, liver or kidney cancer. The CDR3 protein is CASSVGGTVNTGELFF. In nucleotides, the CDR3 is TGTGCCAGCAGCGTAGGCGGGACAGTGAACACCGGGGAGCTGTTTTTT.